This TCR beta chain was profiled in a study of shared clonotypes between healthy human individuals. Looking at the study overall: Participating donors consisted of a couple of women and a few men aged 18 to 49.

The CDR3 runs to 12 residues. The germline CDR1 and CDR2 sequences are MDHEN and SYDVKM. V gave up 2 bases and J gave up 7 bases, with 5 bases separating them. The repertoire was sequenced with immunoSEQ multiplex PCR; TCRdb's copy has only in-frame clones and lacks some. The sample shows 2.3 million or so clones, 85% to 95% of them seen only once. Remarks on this clone: This specimen includes other DNA sequences encoding the same CDR3.

This TCR derives from a man in his late teens or twenties in good health. Some clones in this sample may be carry-over from other donors' samples. Material: naive CD4+ T cells from PBMCs. Subset: CD45RA+ positively selected. The chain recombines TRBV28 with TRBJ1-4; D is uncertain. CDR3 coding DNA: TGTGCCAGCAGTTTACGGGTTGAAAAACTGTTTTTT. This codes for CASSLRVEKLFF.